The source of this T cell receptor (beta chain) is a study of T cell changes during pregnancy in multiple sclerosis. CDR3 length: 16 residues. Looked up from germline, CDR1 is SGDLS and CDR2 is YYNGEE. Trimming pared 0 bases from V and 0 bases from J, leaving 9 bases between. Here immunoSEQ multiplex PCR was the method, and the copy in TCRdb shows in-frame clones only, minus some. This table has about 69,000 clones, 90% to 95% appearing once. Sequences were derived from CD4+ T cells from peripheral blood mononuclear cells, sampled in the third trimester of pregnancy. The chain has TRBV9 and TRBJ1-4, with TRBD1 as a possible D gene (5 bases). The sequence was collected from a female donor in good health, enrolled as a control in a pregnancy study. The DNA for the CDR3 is TGTGCCAGCAGCGTAGGCACAGGTGCAACTAATGAAAAACTGTTTTTT. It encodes CASSVGTGATNEKLFF.